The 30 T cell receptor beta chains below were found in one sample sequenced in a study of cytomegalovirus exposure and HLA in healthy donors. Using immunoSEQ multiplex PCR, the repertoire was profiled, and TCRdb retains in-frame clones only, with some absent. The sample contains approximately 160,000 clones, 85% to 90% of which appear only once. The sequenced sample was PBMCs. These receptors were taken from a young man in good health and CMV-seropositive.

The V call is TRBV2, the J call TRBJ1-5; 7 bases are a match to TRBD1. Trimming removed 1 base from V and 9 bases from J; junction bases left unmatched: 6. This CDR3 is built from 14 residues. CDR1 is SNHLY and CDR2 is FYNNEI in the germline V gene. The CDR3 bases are TGTGCCAGCAGTGAAGAGGGACAGCCTTGGCCCCAGCATTTT. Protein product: CASSEEGQPWPQHF.

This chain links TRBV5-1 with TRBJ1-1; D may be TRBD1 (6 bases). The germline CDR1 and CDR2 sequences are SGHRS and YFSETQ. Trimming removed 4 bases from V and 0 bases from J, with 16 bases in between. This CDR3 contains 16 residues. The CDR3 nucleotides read TGCGCCAGCAGCCGGGGGGCAGTGCTCATGAACACTGAAGCTTTCTTT. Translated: CASSRGAVLMNTEAFF.

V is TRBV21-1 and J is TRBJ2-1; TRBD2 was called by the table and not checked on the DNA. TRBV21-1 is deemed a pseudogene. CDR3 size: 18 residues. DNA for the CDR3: TGTGCCAGCAGCAAAGTTTCCCGGGAGGGAGGATCCTACAATGAGCAGTTCTTC. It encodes CASSKVSREGGSYNEQFF.

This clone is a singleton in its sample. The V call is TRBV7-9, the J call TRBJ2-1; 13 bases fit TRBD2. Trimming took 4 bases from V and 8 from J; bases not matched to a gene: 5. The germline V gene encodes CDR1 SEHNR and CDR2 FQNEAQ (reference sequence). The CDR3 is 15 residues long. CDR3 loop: CASSSGLAGVDEQFF. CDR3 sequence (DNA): TGTGCCAGCAGCTCCGGACTAGCGGGAGTGGATGAGCAGTTCTTC.

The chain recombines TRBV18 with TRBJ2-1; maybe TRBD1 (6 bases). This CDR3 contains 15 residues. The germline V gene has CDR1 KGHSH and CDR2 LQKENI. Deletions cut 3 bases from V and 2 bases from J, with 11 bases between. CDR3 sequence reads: CASSPGAQAYNEQFF. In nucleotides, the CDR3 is TGTGCCAGCTCACCGGGGGCTCAGGCCTACAATGAGCAGTTCTTC.

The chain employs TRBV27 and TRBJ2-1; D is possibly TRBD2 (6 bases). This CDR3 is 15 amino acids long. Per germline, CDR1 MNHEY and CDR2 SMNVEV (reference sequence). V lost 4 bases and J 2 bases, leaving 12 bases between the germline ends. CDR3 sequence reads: CASSSQLATYNEQFF. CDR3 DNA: TGTGCCAGCAGTTCCCAGCTAGCGACCTACAATGAGCAGTTCTTC.

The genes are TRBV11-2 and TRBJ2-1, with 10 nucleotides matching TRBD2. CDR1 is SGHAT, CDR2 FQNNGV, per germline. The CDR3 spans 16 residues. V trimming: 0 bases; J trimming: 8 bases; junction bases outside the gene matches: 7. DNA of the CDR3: TGTGCCAGCAGCTTAGATTTGTCTAGCGGGAGTTATGAGCAGTTCTTC. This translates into CASSLDLSSGSYEQFF.

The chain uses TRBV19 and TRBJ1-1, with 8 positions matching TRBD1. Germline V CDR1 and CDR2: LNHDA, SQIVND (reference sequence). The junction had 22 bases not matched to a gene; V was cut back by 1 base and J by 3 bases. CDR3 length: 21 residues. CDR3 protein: CASSIGPGQGGSLGVHTEAFF. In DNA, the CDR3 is TGTGCCAGTAGTATAGGTCCAGGACAGGGAGGGAGTTTGGGAGTCCACACTGAAGCTTTCTTT.

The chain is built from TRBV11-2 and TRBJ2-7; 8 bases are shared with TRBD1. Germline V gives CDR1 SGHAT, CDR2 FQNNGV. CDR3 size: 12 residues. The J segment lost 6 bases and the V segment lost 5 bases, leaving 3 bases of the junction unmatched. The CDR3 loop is CASSPQGVEQYF. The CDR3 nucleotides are TGTGCCAGCAGCCCACAGGGGGTCGAGCAGTACTTC.

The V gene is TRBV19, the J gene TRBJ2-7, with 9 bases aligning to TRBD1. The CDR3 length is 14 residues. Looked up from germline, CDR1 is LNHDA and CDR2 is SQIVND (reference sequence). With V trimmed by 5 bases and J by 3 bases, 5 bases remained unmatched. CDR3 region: CASSGTGGGYEQYF. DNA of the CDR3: TGTGCCAGTAGTGGAACAGGGGGCGGCTACGAGCAGTACTTC.

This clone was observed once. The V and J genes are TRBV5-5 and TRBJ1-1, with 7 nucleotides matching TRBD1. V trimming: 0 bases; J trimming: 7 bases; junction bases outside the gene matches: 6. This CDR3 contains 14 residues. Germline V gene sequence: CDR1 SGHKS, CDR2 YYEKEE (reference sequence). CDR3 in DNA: TGTGCCAGCAGCTTGGGACAGGGTGAGGGTGAAGCTTTCTTT. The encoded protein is CASSLGQGEGEAFF.

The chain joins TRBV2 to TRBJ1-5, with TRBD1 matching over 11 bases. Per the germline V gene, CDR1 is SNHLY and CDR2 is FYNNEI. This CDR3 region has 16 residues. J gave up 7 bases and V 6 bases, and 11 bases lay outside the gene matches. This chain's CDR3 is CASSVDRGLVSQPQHF. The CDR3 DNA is TGTGCCAGCAGCGTGGACAGGGGGCTGGTGAGCCAGCCCCAGCATTTT.

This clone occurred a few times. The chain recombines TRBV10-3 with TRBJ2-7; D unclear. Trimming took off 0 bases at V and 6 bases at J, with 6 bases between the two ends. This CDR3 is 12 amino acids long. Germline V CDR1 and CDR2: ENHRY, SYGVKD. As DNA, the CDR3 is TGTGCCATCAGTGAGTCCAGAGGCGAGCAGTACTTC. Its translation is CAISESRGEQYF.

The CDR3 DNA reads TGTGCCACCAGCAGTCCTCCTAAAACGGCAGGGGGCTACAATGAGCAGTTCTTC. Translation gives CATSSPPKTAGGYNEQFF. This chain connects TRBV15 to TRBJ2-1; TRBD1 agrees at 7 bases. With V trimmed by 3 bases and J by 3 bases, 14 bases remained unmatched. CDR1 and CDR2 (germline): LNHNV, YYDKDF (reference sequence). This CDR3 region has 18 residues.

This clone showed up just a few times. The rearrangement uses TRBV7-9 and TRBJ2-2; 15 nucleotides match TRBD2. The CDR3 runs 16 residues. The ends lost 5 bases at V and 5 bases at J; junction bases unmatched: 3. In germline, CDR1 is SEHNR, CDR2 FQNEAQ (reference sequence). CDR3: CASSRTSGRGTGELFF. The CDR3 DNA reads TGTGCCAGCAGCCGGACTAGCGGGAGGGGAACCGGGGAGCTGTTTTTT.

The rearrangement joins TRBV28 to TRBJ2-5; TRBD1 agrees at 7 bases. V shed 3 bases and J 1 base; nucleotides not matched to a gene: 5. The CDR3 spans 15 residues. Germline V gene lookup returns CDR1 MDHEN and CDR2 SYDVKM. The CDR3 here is CASSLATGAQETQYF. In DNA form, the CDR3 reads TGTGCCAGCAGTTTGGCCACAGGGGCCCAAGAGACCCAGTACTTC.

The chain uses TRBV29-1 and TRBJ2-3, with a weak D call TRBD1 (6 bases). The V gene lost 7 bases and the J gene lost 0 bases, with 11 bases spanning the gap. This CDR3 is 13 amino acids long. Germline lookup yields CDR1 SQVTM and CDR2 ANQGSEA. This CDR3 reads CSAPGQSTDTQYF. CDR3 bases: TGCAGCGCGCCGGGACAAAGCACAGATACGCAGTATTTT.

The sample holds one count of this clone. The DNA for the CDR3 is TGTGCCACCAGCAGAGACCAACAGGGAATCGGGGAGCTGTTTTTT. Protein product: CATSRDQQGIGELFF. The chain recombines TRBV15 with TRBJ2-2; D is perhaps TRBD1 (6 bases). The CDR3 totals 15 residues. V was clipped by 0 bases and J by 7 bases, with 12 bases between them. Germline CDR1 is LNHNV and CDR2 is YYDKDF (reference sequence).

CDR3 bases: TGTGCCAGCAGTCTCACAGGGGTTGGCAAAAACATTCAGTACTTC. Translating it yields CASSLTGVGKNIQYF. The chain is built from TRBV27 and TRBJ2-4; 7 bases are shared with TRBD1. V lost 5 bases and J lost 3; bases outside the gene matches: 7. The CDR3 covers 15 residues. CDR1 MNHEY and CDR2 SMNVEV come from the germline V gene (reference sequence).

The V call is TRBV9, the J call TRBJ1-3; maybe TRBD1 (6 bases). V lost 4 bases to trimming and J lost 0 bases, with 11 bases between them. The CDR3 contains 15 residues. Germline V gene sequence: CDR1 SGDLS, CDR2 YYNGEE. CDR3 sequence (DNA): TGTGCCAGCAGCCCTCACAGGGTCTCTGGAAACACCATATATTTT. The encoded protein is CASSPHRVSGNTIYF.

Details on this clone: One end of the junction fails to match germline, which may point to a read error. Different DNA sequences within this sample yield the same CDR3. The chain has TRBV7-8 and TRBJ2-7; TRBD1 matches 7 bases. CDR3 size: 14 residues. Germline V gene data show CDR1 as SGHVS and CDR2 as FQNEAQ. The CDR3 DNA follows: TGCGCCAGCAGCTTTAGGACAGGAGACTACGAGCAGTACTTC. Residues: CASSFRTGDYEQYF.

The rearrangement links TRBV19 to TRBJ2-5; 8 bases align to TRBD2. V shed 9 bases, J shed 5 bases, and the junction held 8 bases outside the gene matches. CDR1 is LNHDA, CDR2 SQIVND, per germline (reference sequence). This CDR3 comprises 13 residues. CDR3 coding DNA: TGTGCCAGGGAGCGGGAGATGGAGGAGACCCAGTACTTC. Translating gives CAREREMEETQYF.

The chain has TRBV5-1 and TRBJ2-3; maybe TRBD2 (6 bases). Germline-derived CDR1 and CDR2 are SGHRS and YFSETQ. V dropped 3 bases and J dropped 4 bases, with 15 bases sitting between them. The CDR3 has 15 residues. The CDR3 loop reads CASSSGTPYSDTQYF. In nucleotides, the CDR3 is TGCGCCAGCAGCTCCGGGACTCCGTACTCAGATACGCAGTATTTT.

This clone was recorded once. The CDR3, as DNA: TGCAGCGTTGAAAGTCCTATAGAGACCCAGTACTTC. This gives the protein CSVESPIETQYF. The rearrangement joins TRBV29-1 to TRBJ2-5; D remains ambiguous. This CDR3 comprises 12 residues. With 2 bases removed from V and 4 bases from J, the gap between germline ends came to 8 bases. Per germline, CDR1 SQVTM and CDR2 ANQGSEA.

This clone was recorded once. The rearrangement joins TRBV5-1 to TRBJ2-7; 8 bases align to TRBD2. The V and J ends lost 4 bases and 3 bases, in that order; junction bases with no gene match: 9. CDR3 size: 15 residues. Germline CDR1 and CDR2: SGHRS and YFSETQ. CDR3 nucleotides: TGCGCCAGCAGCCCACTAGCGGAGCCCGACTACGAGCAGTACTTC. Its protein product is CASSPLAEPDYEQYF. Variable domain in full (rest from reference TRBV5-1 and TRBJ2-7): KAGVTQTPRYLIKTRGQQVTLSCSPISGHRSVSWYQQTPGQGLQFLFEYFSETQRNKGNFPGRFSGRQFSNSRSEMNVSTLELGDSALYLCASSPLAEPDYEQYFGPGTRLTVT.

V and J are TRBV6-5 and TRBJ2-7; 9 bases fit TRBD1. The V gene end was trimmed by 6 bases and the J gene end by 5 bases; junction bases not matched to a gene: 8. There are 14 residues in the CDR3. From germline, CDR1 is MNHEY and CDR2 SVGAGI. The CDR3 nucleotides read TGTGCCAGCAGCCCGGGACAGGGTATCAACGAGCAGTACTTC. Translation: CASSPGQGINEQYF.

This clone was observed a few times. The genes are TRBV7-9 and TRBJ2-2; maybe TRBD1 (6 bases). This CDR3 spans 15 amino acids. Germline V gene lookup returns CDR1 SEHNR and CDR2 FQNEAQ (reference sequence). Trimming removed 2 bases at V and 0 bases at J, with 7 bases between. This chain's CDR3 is CASSLWDTNTGELFF. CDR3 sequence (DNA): TGTGCCAGCAGCTTATGGGACACGAACACCGGGGAGCTGTTTTTT.

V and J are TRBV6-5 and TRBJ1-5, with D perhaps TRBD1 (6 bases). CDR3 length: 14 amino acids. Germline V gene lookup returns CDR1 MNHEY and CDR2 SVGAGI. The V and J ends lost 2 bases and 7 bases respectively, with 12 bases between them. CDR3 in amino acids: CASSYAGAGQPQHF. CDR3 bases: TGTGCCAGCAGTTACGCGGGGGCTGGGCAGCCCCAGCATTTT.

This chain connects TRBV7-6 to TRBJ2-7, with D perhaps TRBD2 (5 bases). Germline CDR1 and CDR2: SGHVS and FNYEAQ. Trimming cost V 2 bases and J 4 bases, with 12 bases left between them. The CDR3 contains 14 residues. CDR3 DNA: TGTGCCAGCAGCTTATCGGATGAGGGTTACGAGCAGTACTTC. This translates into CASSLSDEGYEQYF.

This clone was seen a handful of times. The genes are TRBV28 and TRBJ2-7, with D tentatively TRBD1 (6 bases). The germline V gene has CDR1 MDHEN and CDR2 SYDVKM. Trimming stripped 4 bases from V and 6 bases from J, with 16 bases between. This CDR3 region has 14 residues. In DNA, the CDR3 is TGTGCCAGCAGTTCCGGTGGGGGCTTATCCGAGCAGTACTTC. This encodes CASSSGGGLSEQYF. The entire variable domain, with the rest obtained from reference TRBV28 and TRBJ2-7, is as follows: DVKVTQSSRYLVKRTGEKVFLECVQDMDHENMFWYRQDPGLGLRLIYFSYDVKMKEKGDIPEGYSVSREKKERFSLILESASTNQTSMYLCASSSGGGLSEQYFGPGTRLTVT.